This T cell receptor (beta chain) was captured in a study of preoperative IRX-2 immunotherapy in early breast cancer. V dropped 7 bases and J dropped 4; count of bases not matched to a gene: 8. This CDR3 spans 15 amino acids. Germline-derived CDR1 and CDR2 are MDHEN and SYDVKM. The treatment was: preoperative locoregional IRX-2 cytokine immunotherapy. Patients received preoperative, locoregional IRX-2 cytokine immunotherapy in a phase Ib study. Repertoires were generated with immunoSEQ multiplex PCR, while TCRdb's copy carries only in-frame clones and drops some. The profile covers roughly 43,000 clones, with about 95% appearing a single time and over 1.5% taken by the ten largest.

The receptor's source is a human donor with breast cancer. The sample was tumor tissue, taken after IRX-2 immunotherapy. This chain uses TRBV28 with TRBJ2-7; TRBD2 agrees at 12 bases. The CDR3 here is CASKSSGRDRYEQYF. CDR3 sequence (DNA): TGTGCCAGCAAATCTAGCGGGAGGGATAGGTACGAGCAGTACTTC.